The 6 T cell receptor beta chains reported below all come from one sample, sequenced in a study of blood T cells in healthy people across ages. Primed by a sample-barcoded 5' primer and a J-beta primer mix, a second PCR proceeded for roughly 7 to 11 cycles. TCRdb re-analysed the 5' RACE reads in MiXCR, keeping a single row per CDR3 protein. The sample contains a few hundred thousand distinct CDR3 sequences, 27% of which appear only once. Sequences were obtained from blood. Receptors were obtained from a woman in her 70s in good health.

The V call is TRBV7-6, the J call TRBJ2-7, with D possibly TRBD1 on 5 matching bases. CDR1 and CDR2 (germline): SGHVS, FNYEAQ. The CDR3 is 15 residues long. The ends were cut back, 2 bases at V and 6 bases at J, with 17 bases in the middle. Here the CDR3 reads CASSLQSGPWGEQYF. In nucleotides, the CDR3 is TGTGCCAGCAGCTTACAGTCAGGGCCTTGGGGCGAGCAGTACTTC.

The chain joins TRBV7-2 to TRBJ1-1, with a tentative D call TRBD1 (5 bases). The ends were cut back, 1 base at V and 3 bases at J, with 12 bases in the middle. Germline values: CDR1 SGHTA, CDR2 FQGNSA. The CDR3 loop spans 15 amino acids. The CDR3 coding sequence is TGTGCCAGCAGCTTAGGAGGGACGCTAGACACTGAAGCTTTCTTT. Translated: CASSLGGTLDTEAFF.

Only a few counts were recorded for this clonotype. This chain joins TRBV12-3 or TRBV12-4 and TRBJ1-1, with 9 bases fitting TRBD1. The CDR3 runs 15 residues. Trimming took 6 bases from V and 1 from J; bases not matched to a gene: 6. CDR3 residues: CASSPGTGRNTEAFF. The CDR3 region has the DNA TGTGCCAGCAGCCCTGGGACAGGGAGGAACACTGAAGCTTTCTTT.

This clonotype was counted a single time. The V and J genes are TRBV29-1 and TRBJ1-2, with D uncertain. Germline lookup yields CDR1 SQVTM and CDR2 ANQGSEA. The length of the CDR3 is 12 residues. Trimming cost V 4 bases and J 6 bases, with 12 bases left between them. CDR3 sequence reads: CSVGVGIHGYTF. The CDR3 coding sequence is TGCAGCGTTGGTGTAGGAATTCATGGCTACACCTTC.

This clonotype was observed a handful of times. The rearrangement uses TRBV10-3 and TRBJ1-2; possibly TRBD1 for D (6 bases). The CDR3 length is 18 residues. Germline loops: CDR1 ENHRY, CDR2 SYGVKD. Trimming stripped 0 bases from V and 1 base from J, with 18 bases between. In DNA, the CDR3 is TGTGCCATCAGTGAGTCTCCGACAGGCATAGGAGATAACTATGGCTACACCTTC. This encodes CAISESPTGIGDNYGYTF.

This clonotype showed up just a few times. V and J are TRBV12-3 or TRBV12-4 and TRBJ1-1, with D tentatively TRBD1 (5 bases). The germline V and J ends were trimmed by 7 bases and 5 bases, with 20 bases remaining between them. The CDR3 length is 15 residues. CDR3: CASTTGRPLGTEAFF. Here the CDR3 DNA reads TGTGCCAGCACTACGGGGCGTCCCCTGGGGACTGAAGCTTTCTTT.